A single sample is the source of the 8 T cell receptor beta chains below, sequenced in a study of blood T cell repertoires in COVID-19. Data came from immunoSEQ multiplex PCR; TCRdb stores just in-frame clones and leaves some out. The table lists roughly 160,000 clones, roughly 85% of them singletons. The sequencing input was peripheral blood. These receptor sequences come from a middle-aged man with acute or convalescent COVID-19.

The CDR3 here is CASSLSSGYNEQFF. The CDR3 coding sequence is TGTGCCAGCTCACTCTCCAGCGGGTACAATGAGCAGTTCTTC. The chain is built from TRBV18 and TRBJ2-1; D possibly corresponds to TRBD2 (6 bases). Looked up from germline, CDR1 is KGHSH and CDR2 is LQKENI. Trimming shortened V by 4 bases and J by 4 bases, and 11 bases separated the two germline ends. The CDR3 consists of 14 residues. The complete variable domain, with remaining parts taken from reference TRBV18 and TRBJ2-1, reads NAGVMQNPRHLVRRRGQEARLRCSPMKGHSHVYWYRQLPEEGLKFMVYLQKENIIDESGMPKERFSAEFPKEGPSILRIQQVVRGDSAAYFCASSLSSGYNEQFFGPGTRLTVL.

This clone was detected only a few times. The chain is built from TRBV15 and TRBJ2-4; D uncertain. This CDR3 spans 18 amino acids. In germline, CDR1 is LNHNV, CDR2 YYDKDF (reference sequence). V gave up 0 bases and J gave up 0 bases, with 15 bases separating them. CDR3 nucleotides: TGTGCCACCAGCAGAGAAATCCCTGAACACCTAGCCAAAAACATTCAGTACTTC. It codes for CATSREIPEHLAKNIQYF.

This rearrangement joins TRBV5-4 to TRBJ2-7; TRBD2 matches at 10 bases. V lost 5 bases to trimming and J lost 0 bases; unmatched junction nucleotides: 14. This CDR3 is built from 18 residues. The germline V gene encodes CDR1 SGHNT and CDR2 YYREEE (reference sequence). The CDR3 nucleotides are TGTGCCAGCAGTTCCCGAGTAGCGGGGGGCCCCAGCTCCTACGAGCAGTACTTC. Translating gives CASSSRVAGGPSSYEQYF.

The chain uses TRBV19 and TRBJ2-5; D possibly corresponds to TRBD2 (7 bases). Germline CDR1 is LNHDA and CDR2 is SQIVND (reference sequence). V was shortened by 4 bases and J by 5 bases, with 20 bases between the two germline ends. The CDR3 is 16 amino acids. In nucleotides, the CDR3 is TGTGCCAGTAGTAACCCTCCCAAGGGGGGGATGGAGACCCAGTACTTC. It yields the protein CASSNPPKGGMETQYF.

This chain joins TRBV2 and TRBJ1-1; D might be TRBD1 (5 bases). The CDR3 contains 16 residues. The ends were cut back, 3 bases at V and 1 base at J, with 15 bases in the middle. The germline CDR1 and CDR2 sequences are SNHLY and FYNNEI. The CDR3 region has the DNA TGTGCCAGCAGTGATGACGTACAGGTGAGGAACACTGAAGCTTTCTTT. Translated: CASSDDVQVRNTEAFF.

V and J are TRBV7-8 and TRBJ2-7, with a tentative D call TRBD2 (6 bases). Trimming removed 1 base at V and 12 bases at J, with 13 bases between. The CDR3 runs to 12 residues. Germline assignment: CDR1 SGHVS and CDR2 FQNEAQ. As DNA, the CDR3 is TGTGCCAGCAGCTTAGAGGGAACTAGCTTGTACTTC. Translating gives CASSLEGTSLYF.

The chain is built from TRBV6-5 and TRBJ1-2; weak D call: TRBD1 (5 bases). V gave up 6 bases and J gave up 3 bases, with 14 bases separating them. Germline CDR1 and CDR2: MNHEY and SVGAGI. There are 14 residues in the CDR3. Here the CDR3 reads CASSLRYRYYGYTF. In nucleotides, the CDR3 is TGTGCCAGCAGCCTCAGATACAGGTACTATGGCTACACCTTC.

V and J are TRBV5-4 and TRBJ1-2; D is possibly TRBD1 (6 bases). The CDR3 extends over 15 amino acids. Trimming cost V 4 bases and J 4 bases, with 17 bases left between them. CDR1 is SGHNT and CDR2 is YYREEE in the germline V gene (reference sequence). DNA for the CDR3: TGTGCCAGCAGCCTCTCCAGCGACAGGCCCTATGGCTACACCTTC. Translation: CASSLSSDRPYGYTF.